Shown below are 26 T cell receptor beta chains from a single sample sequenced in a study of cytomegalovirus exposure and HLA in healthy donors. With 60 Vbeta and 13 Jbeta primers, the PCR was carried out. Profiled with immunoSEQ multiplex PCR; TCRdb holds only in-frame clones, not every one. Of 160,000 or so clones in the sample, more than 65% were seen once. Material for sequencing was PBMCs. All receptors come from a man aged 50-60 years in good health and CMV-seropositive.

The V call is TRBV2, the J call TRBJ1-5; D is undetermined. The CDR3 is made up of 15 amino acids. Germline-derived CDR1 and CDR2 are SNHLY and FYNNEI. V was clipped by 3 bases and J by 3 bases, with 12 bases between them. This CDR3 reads CASSDGGLLNQPQHF. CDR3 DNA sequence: TGTGCCAGCAGTGATGGTGGACTCCTCAATCAGCCCCAGCATTTT.

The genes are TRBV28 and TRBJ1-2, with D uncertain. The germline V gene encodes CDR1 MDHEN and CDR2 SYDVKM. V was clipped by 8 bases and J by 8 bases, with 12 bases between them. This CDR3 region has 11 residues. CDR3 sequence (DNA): TGTGCCAGCGGTTCATACGGGGGCTACACCTTC. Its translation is CASGSYGGYTF.

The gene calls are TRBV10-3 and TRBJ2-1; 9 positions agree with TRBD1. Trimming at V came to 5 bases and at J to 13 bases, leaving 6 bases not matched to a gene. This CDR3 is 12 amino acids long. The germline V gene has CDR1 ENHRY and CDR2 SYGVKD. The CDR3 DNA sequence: TGTGCCATCAGTCGGGACAGGGACCCCCAGTTCTTC. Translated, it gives CAISRDRDPQFF.

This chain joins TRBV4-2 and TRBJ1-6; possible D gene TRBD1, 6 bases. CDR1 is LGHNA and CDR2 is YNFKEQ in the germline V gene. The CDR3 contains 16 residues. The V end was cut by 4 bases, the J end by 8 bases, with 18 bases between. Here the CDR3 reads CASSRAGGGGDSPLHF. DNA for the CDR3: TGTGCCAGCAGCCGGGCGGGCGGGGGCGGTGATTCACCCCTCCACTTT.

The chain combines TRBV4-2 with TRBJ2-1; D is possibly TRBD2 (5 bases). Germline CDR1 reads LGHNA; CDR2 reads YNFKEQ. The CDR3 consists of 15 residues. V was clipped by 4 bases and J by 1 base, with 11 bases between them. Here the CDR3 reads CASSPVAPSYNEQFF. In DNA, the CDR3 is TGTGCCAGCAGCCCGGTAGCGCCTTCCTACAATGAGCAGTTCTTC.

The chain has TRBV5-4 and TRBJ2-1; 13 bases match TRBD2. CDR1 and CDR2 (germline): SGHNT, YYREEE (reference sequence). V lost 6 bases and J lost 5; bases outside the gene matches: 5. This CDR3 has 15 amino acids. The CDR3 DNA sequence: TGTGCCAGCAACCTCGGACTAGCGGGGGACAATGAGCAGTTCTTC. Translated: CASNLGLAGDNEQFF.

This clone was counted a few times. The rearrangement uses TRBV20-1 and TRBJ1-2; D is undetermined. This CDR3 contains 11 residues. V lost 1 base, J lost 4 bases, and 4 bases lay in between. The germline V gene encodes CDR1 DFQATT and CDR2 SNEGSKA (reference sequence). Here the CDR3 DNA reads TGCAGTGCTAGAGGGCTCTATGGCTACACCTTC. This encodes CSARGLYGYTF.

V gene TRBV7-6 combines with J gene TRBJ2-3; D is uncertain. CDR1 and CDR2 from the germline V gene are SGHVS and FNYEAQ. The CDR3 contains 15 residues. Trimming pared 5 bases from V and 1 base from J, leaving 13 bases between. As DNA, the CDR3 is TGTGCCAGCAGCCCTAGGTTAGCCGGCACAGATACGCAGTATTTT. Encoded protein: CASSPRLAGTDTQYF.

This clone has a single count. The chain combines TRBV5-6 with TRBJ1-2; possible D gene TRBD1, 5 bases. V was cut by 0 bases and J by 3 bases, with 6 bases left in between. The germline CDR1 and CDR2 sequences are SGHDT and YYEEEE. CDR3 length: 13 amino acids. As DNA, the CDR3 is TGTGCCAGCAGCTTGGTAGGGGACTATGGCTACACCTTC. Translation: CASSLVGDYGYTF.

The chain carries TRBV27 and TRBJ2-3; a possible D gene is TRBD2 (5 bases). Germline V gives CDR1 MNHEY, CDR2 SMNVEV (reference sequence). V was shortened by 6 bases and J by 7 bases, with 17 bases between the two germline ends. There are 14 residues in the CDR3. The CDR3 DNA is TGTGCCAGCAGCACCGGACTGTTCGCAAATACGCAGTATTTT. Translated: CASSTGLFANTQYF.

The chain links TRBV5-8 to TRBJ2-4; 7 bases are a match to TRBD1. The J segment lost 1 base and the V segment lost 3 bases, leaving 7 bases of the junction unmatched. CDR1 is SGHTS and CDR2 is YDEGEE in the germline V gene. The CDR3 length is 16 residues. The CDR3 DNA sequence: TGTGCCAGCAGCTCCGAACTCAGGGGGGCCAAAAACATTCAGTACTTC. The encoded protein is CASSSELRGAKNIQYF.

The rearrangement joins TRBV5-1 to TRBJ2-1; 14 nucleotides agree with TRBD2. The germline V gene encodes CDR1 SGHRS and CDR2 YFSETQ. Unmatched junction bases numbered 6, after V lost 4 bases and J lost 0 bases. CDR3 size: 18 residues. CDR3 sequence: CASSTRTSGGSSYNEQFF. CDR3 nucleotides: TGCGCCAGCAGCACCCGGACTAGCGGGGGGAGCTCCTACAATGAGCAGTTCTTC.

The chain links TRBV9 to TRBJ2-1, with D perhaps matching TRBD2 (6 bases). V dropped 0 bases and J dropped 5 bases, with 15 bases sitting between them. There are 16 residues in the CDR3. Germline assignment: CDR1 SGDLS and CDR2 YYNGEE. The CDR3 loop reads CASSVGVRTGDNEQFF. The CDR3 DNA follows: TGTGCCAGCAGCGTAGGGGTTAGGACGGGGGACAATGAGCAGTTCTTC.

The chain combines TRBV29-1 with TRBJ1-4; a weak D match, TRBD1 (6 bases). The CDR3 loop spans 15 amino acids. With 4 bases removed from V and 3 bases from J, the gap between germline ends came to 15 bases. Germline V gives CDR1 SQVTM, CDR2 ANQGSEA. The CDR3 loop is CSVVTGSRANEKLFF. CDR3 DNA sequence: TGCAGCGTTGTCACAGGGAGCAGGGCTAATGAAAAACTGTTTTTT.

The CDR3 DNA follows: TGTGCCAGCAGTGAAGACGGCGGTAGCTCCTACGAGCAGTACTTC. Amino acids: CASSEDGGSSYEQYF. V usage is TRBV6-1 and J usage is TRBJ2-7, with D unclear. The CDR3 has 15 amino acids. Per the germline V gene, CDR1 is MNHNS and CDR2 is SASEGT. Trimming cost V 1 base and J 0 bases, with 10 bases left between them.

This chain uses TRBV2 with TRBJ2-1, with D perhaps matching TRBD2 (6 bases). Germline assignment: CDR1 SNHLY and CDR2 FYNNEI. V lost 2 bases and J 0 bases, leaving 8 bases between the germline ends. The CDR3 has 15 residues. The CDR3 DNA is TGTGCCAGCAGTGAACGGGGACTCTCCTACAATGAGCAGTTCTTC. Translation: CASSERGLSYNEQFF.

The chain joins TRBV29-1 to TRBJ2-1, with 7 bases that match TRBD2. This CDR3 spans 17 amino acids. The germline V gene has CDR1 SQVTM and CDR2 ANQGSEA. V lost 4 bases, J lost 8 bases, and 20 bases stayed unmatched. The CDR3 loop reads CSVARGGRAGGFDEQFF. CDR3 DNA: TGCAGCGTTGCTCGGGGCGGGAGAGCCGGGGGGTTCGATGAGCAGTTCTTC.

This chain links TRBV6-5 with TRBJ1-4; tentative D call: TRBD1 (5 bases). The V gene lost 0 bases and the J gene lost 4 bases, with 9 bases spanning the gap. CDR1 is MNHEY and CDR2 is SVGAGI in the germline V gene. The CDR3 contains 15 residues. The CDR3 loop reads CASSYSSGDNEKLFF. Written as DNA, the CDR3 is TGTGCCAGCAGTTACTCATCGGGGGATAATGAAAAACTGTTTTTT.

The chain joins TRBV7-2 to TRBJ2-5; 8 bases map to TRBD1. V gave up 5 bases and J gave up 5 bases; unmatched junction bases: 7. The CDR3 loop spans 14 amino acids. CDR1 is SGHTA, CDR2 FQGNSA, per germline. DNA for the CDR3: TGTGCCAGCAGCACCCGACAGGGGAGGGAGACCCAGTACTTC. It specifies CASSTRQGRETQYF.

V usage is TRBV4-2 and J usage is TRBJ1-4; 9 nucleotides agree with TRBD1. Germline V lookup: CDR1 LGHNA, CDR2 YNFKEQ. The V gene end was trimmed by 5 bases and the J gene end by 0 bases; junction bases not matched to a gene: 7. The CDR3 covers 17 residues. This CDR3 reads CASSSGQGAATNEKLFF. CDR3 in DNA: TGTGCCAGCAGCTCGGGACAGGGCGCCGCAACTAATGAAAAACTGTTTTTT.

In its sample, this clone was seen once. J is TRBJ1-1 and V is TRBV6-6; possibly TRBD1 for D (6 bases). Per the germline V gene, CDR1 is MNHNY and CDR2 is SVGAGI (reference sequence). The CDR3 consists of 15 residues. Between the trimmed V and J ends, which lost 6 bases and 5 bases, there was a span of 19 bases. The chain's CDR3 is CASSPQGLPWTEAFF. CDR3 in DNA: TGTGCCAGCAGCCCCCAGGGGCTCCCGTGGACTGAAGCTTTCTTT.

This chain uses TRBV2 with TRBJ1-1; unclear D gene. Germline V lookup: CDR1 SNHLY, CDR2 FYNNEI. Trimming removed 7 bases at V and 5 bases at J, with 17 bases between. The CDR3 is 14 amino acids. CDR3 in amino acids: CASNVSYRDTEAFF. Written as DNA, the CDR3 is TGTGCCAGCAATGTTTCGTATCGGGATACTGAAGCTTTCTTT.

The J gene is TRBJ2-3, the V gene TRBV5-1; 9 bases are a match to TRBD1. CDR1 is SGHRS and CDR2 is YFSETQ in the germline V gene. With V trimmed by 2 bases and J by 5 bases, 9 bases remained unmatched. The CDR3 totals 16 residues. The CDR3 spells CASSFGHRGRGDTQYF. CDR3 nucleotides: TGCGCCAGCAGCTTTGGCCACAGGGGGCGAGGAGATACGCAGTATTTT. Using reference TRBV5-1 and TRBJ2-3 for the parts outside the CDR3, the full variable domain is KAGVTQTPRYLIKTRGQQVTLSCSPISGHRSVSWYQQTPGQGLQFLFEYFSETQRNKGNFPGRFSGRQFSNSRSEMNVSTLELGDSALYLCASSFGHRGRGDTQYFGPGTRLTVL.

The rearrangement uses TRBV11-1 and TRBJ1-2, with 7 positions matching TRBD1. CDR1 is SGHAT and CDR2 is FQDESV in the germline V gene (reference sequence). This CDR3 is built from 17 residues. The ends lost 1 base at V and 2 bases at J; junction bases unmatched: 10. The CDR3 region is CASSLDQPMTGNYGYTF. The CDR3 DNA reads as TGTGCCAGCAGCTTAGACCAACCTATGACAGGGAACTATGGCTACACCTTC.

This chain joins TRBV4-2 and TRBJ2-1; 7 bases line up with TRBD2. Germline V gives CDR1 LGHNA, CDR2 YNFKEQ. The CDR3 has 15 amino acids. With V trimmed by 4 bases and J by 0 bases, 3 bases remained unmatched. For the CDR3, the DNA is TGTGCCAGCAGCCGAGGACTAGACTCCTACAATGAGCAGTTCTTC. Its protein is CASSRGLDSYNEQFF.

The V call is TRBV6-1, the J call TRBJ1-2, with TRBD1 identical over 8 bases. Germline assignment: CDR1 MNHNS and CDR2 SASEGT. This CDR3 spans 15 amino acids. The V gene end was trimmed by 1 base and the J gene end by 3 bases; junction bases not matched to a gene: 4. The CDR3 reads CASSEGAGGYYGYTF. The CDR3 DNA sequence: TGTGCCAGCAGTGAAGGGGCAGGGGGCTACTATGGCTACACCTTC.